These 11 T cell receptor beta chains share one sample of origin, sequenced in a study of T cell changes during pregnancy in multiple sclerosis. Assay: immunoSEQ multiplex PCR; the TCRdb copy retains only in-frame clones and omits some. The repertoire holds tens of thousands of clones, with 90% as singletons. The starting material was peripheral blood, obtained in the third trimester of pregnancy. These TCRs come from a female donor in good health, enrolled as a control in a pregnancy study.

This chain links TRBV7-2 with TRBJ1-1; the D gene is possibly TRBD1 (6 bases). Germline CDR1 reads SGHTA; CDR2 reads FQGNSA. V lost 7 bases to trimming and J lost 4 bases, with 10 bases between them. The CDR3 length is 12 residues. CDR3 DNA: TGTGCCAGCACCCTAGGGGGCACTGAAGCTTTCTTT. It codes for CASTLGGTEAFF. Full variable domain (missing parts from reference TRBV7-2 and TRBJ1-1): GAGVSQSPSNKVTEKGKDVELRCDPISGHTALYWYRQSLGQGLEFLIYFQGNSAPDKSGLPSDRFSAERTGGSVSTLTIQRTQQEDSAVYLCASTLGGTEAFFGQGTRLTVV.

The gene calls are TRBV7-6 and TRBJ2-7; D not certain. Germline V gene sequence: CDR1 SGHVS, CDR2 FNYEAQ. Trimming removed 5 bases from V and 3 bases from J, with 14 bases in between. This CDR3 is built from 14 residues. The CDR3 coding sequence is TGTGCCAGCAGCCGTCGGAGTTTTGACTACGAGCAGTACTTC. Amino acid sequence: CASSRRSFDYEQYF.

This clone is a singleton in its sample. The CDR3 loop reads CASSFRTGGLDTQYF. The CDR3 DNA follows: TGCGCCAGCAGCTTCCGGACAGGGGGCTTGGATACGCAGTATTTT. J is TRBJ2-3 and V is TRBV10-1, with 11 bases identical to TRBD1. After removal of 6 bases from V and 6 bases from J, the junction contained 8 bases not matched to a gene. The germline V gene encodes CDR1 WNHNN and CDR2 SYGVQD (reference sequence). This CDR3 has 15 amino acids.

The chain carries TRBV29-1 and TRBJ2-3; TRBD2 matches at 7 bases. The germline V gene encodes CDR1 SQVTM and CDR2 ANQGSEA. The CDR3 has 13 residues. V dropped 8 bases and J dropped 0; count of bases not matched to a gene: 5. CDR3 nucleotides: TGCAGCTCTAGCGGACCTAGCACAGATACGCAGTATTTT. Protein: CSSSGPSTDTQYF.

The chain's CDR3 is CASRKGLAAQETQYF. CDR3 DNA: TGTGCCAGCAGAAAAGGACTAGCGGCGCAAGAGACCCAGTACTTC. The rearrangement uses TRBV14 and TRBJ2-5, with TRBD2 matching 10 bases. This CDR3 is built from 15 residues. The germline CDR1 and CDR2 sequences are SGHDN and FVKESK. J was trimmed by 2 bases and V by 6 bases; bases with no gene match: 6.

The gene calls are TRBV7-9 and TRBJ2-1, with D tentatively TRBD2 (6 bases). Germline V gene data show CDR1 as SEHNR and CDR2 as FQNEAQ (reference sequence). Trimming cost V 5 bases and J 3 bases, with 11 bases left between them. CDR3 length: 14 amino acids. Here the CDR3 DNA reads TGTGCCAGCAGCGCACGGGACTTCTACAATGAGCAGTTCTTC. Translation gives CASSARDFYNEQFF.

The V and J genes are TRBV2 and TRBJ2-3; D is possibly TRBD2 (6 bases). The germline V and J ends were trimmed by 6 bases and 3 bases, with 13 bases remaining between them. The CDR3 sequence is 14 residues long. In germline, CDR1 is SNHLY, CDR2 FYNNEI. CDR3 DNA: TGTGCCAGCAGCTCCTTGGGGGGAACAGATACGCAGTATTTT. Its protein is CASSSLGGTDTQYF.

V and J are TRBV27 and TRBJ2-1; D unclear. The germline CDR1 and CDR2 sequences are MNHEY and SMNVEV (reference sequence). The CDR3 has 13 residues. V shed 5 bases and J shed 2 bases, with 7 bases lying between them. In DNA, the CDR3 is TGTGCCAGCAGTCTAGACCCCTACAATGAGCAGTTCTTC. Translating gives CASSLDPYNEQFF.

The rearrangement links TRBV11-1 to TRBJ2-1, with 8 bases matching TRBD2. Germline V gene lookup returns CDR1 SGHAT and CDR2 FQDESV (reference sequence). V gave up 1 base and J gave up 3 bases; unmatched junction bases: 2. This CDR3 is built from 15 residues. CDR3: CASSLVAGLYNEQFF. The DNA of the CDR3 is TGTGCCAGCAGCTTAGTAGCGGGACTCTACAATGAGCAGTTCTTC.

Points on this clone: This CDR3 is also generated by other DNA sequences in the sample. The rearrangement joins TRBV4-1 to TRBJ1-3; no reliable D call. Germline lookup yields CDR1 MGHRA and CDR2 YSYEKL. Trimming cost V 4 bases and J 2 bases, with 15 bases left between them. The CDR3 is made up of 16 amino acids. DNA of the CDR3: TGCGCCAGCAGCCTAAAGGAGGGTAGGGCTGGAAACACCATATATTTT. The encoded protein is CASSLKEGRAGNTIYF.

The rearrangement uses TRBV30 and TRBJ2-7, with 11 bases identical to TRBD2. Germline CDR1 and CDR2: GTSNPN and SVGIG (reference sequence). Trimming removed 4 bases from V and 3 bases from J; junction bases left unmatched: 5. The CDR3 loop spans 14 amino acids. Written as DNA, the CDR3 is TGTGCCTGGAAACTGACTAGCGGGAACTACGAGCAGTACTTC. Amino acids: CAWKLTSGNYEQYF.